The clone carrying this TCR beta chain has just a few counts. What it binds is unknown. The record originates from a study of early T cells in non-severe SARS-CoV-2 infection. Each CDR3 protein is one row after TCRdb ran MiXCR on the 5' RACE reads. The sample shows more than 95,000 distinct CDR3 sequences, about 15% of them seen only once. The germline V gene encodes CDR1 MDHEN and CDR2 SYDVKM. The germline V and J ends were trimmed by 3 bases and 4 bases, with 11 bases remaining between them. The CDR3 totals 14 residues. General study points: Anti-spike CD8 responses were favored in VDJdb matching, and private and CD4 specificities were missed.

The TCR was taken from an adult who was a healthcare worker with PCR-confirmed SARS-CoV-2 infection or an uninfected control (not recorded which). Source material: whole blood. J is TRBJ2-3 and V is TRBV28; D is ambiguous. In nucleotides, the CDR3 is TGTGCCAGCAGTTTCTCGCAGGCCGCAGATACGCAGTATTTT. Translated: CASSFSQAADTQYF.